The T cell receptor (beta chain) described here comes from a study of T cell repertoires in cytomegalovirus infection. Overall study results and limits: There were carriers of CMV plus the relevant HLA, and cumulative public TCR beta family frequency identified them. Predominance within the ex vivo response was attributable to HLA-C-restricted CMV-specific TCR beta clonotypes.

TCRdb reprocessed the reads with MiXCR, giving one entry per CDR3 protein. Among around 530,000 distinct CDR3 sequences listed, roughly 29% were seen once. This clonotype was seen at least ten times. Its antigen remains unknown. The sequence derives from a human donor in good health (CMV status not recorded). Some clones in this sample may be carry-over from other donors' samples. Input material: PBMCs.

The CDR3, as DNA: TGTGCCAGCAGTCGGGACGGTGAAGCTTTCTTT. Translated: CASSRDGEAFF. This sequence joins TRBV12-3 or TRBV12-4 and TRBJ1-1, with a possible D match to TRBD1 (5 bases). Between the trimmed V and J ends, which lost 5 bases and 7 bases, there was a span of 8 bases. This CDR3 is 11 amino acids long.